Below, one TCR beta chain is given with its context. V dropped 6 bases and J dropped 7; count of bases not matched to a gene: 4. The CDR3 loop spans 12 amino acids. Sequencing was performed with immunoSEQ multiplex PCR; in TCRdb, only in-frame clones are kept and a portion is missing. This table has some 30,000 clones, roughly 90% appearing once. This sample was taken from a study of blood T cell repertoires in COVID-19. Study in general: Specimens from acute and convalescent COVID-19 originated in the United States, Italy and Spain. Sample material is recorded as cDNA or gDNA derived from T cells, B-cell-depleted T cells, or PBMCs.

This clonotype was obtained from a human donor in a cohort sampled during active COVID-19. This chain links TRBV12-3 or TRBV12-4 with TRBJ1-2, with 8 bases fitting TRBD1. The source material was peripheral blood. CDR3 coding DNA: TGTGCCAGCAGCCGGGACAGGTTTGGCTACACCTTC. Protein product: CASSRDRFGYTF.